Below are 29 T cell receptor beta chains sequenced from a single sample in a study of beta chain features in type 1 diabetes. All of the isolated RNA was reverse transcribed, so expressed TCRB transcripts were sequenced. Using immunoSEQ multiplex PCR, the repertoire was profiled, and TCRdb retains in-frame clones only, with some absent. This table has some 500,000 clones, 9.5% to 12% appearing once. What was sequenced was naive CD4+ T cells from blood. Receptors originate from a woman between 18 and 29 years old in good health.

The chain carries TRBV5-1 and TRBJ2-3; TRBD2 is a possible D gene (6 bases). V was shortened by 3 bases and J by 5 bases, with 13 bases between the two germline ends. Per the germline V gene, CDR1 is SGHRS and CDR2 is YFSETQ. The CDR3 runs to 14 residues. CDR3 DNA sequence: TGCGCCAGCAGCTCCCGTGAGGGAGGAGATACGCAGTATTTT. Protein product: CASSSREGGDTQYF.

The genes are TRBV4-2 and TRBJ1-2; tentative D call: TRBD1 (6 bases). With 0 bases removed from V and 5 bases from J, the gap between germline ends came to 13 bases. Germline V gives CDR1 LGHNA, CDR2 YNFKEQ. The CDR3 has 15 amino acids. DNA for the CDR3: TGTGCCAGCAGCCAAGAGGGAACAGGGAGTTATGGCTACACCTTC. This sequence encodes CASSQEGTGSYGYTF.

This clone has a handful of counts. This chain joins TRBV19 and TRBJ2-2; a possible D gene is TRBD2 (7 bases). There are 14 residues in the CDR3. Germline loops: CDR1 LNHDA, CDR2 SQIVND (reference sequence). The V gene lost 5 bases and the J gene lost 9 bases, with 16 bases spanning the gap. This CDR3 is CASSLGGLLRELFF. In DNA form, the CDR3 reads TGTGCCAGTAGTCTCGGGGGGCTATTGCGGGAGCTGTTTTTT. Variable domain in full (rest from reference TRBV19 and TRBJ2-2): DGGITQSPKYLFRKEGQNVTLSCEQNLNHDAMYWYRQDPGQGLRLIYYSQIVNDFQKGDIAEGYSVSREKKESFPLTVTSAQKNPTAFYLCASSLGGLLRELFFGEGSRLTVL.

This clone appeared many times. The rearrangement joins TRBV14 to TRBJ1-4, with D possibly TRBD1 on 5 matching bases. The CDR3 loop spans 13 amino acids. V was cut by 0 bases and J by 7 bases, with 6 bases left in between. Germline CDR1 reads SGHDN; CDR2 reads FVKESK. CDR3 amino acids: CASSQERGEKLFF. The CDR3 DNA reads as TGTGCCAGCAGCCAAGAGAGGGGTGAAAAACTGTTTTTT.

This clone was counted at least ten times. This chain joins TRBV29-1 and TRBJ2-7, with 8 bases aligning to TRBD1. The CDR3 covers 14 residues. The germline CDR1 and CDR2 sequences are SQVTM and ANQGSEA. V lost 6 bases, J lost 2 bases, and 9 bases stayed unmatched. The CDR3 coding sequence is TGCAGCGTCGCACCCGGGACAGGTGCCTACGAGCAGTACTTC. This gives the protein CSVAPGTGAYEQYF.

Points on this clone: This may arise from a read error, as a much more abundant clone is one base away. This specimen includes other DNA sequences encoding the same CDR3. The chain has TRBV7-9 and TRBJ2-3; D unresolved. Germline V lookup: CDR1 SEHNR, CDR2 FQNEAQ (reference sequence). The CDR3 extends over 11 amino acids. Trimming took off 5 bases at V and 3 bases at J, with 3 bases between the two ends. The chain's CDR3 is CASSLTDTQYF. CDR3 DNA sequence: TGTGCCAGCAGCCTAACAGATACGCAGTATTTT.

V is TRBV25-1 and J is TRBJ2-7; D might be TRBD1 (6 bases). Germline V gene sequence: CDR1 MGHDK, CDR2 SYGVNS. The V end was cut by 4 bases, the J end by 1 base, with 14 bases between. The CDR3 runs to 15 residues. Here the CDR3 DNA reads TGTGCCAGCAGTGTGTCAGGGGAAGTTTCCTACGAGCAGTACTTC. Protein: CASSVSGEVSYEQYF.

V usage is TRBV28 and J usage is TRBJ2-5; D unresolved. Germline V CDR1 and CDR2: MDHEN, SYDVKM. V lost 6 bases and J lost 1, with 6 bases in between. The CDR3 runs to 12 residues. The CDR3 region has the DNA TGTGCCAGCAGCCGTCCCCAAGAGACCCAGTACTTC. This translates into CASSRPQETQYF.

The chain combines TRBV9 with TRBJ2-7; D might be TRBD2 (5 bases). Germline V lookup: CDR1 SGDLS, CDR2 YYNGEE. The germline V and J ends were trimmed by 0 bases and 0 bases, with 10 bases remaining between them. CDR3 length: 15 amino acids. This CDR3 is CASSVEVGSSYEQYF. The CDR3, as DNA: TGTGCCAGCAGCGTAGAGGTGGGGAGCTCCTACGAGCAGTACTTC.

V and J are TRBV19 and TRBJ2-4; D gene ambiguous. The CDR3 is 12 amino acids. From germline, CDR1 is LNHDA and CDR2 SQIVND (reference sequence). With 3 bases removed from V and 9 bases from J, the gap between germline ends came to 9 bases. The CDR3 DNA sequence: TGTGCCAGTAGTATGCCTCCCGCCATTCAGTACTTC. Translating gives CASSMPPAIQYF.

This clone was counted a few times. The V and J genes are TRBV7-9 and TRBJ2-5, with a possible D match to TRBD2 (6 bases). The length of the CDR3 is 14 residues. V dropped 7 bases and J dropped 1 base, with 13 bases sitting between them. Per germline, CDR1 SEHNR and CDR2 FQNEAQ (reference sequence). The chain's CDR3 is CASTLMGGQETQYF. CDR3 nucleotides: TGTGCCAGCACCCTAATGGGGGGCCAAGAGACCCAGTACTTC.

This clone was counted between two and nine times. The rearrangement joins TRBV4-3 to TRBJ2-6; no firm D call. V was shortened by 4 bases and J by 0 bases, with 4 bases between the two germline ends. This CDR3 has 14 amino acids. The germline CDR1 and CDR2 sequences are LGHNA and YSLEER. CDR3 DNA sequence: TGCGCCAGCAGCCGGACCTCTGGGGCCAACGTCCTGACTTTC. Amino acids: CASSRTSGANVLTF.

The rearrangement joins TRBV7-9 to TRBJ2-5; D is possibly TRBD1 (5 bases). From germline, CDR1 is SEHNR and CDR2 FQNEAQ (reference sequence). The CDR3 extends over 16 amino acids. Trimming took off 7 bases at V and 4 bases at J, with 22 bases between the two ends. The CDR3 bases are TGTGCCAGCAACCCGCTGGCCAGGGATTTAAGAGAGACCCAGTACTTC. This gives the protein CASNPLARDLRETQYF.

The table lists this clone with a few counts. The chain is built from TRBV9 and TRBJ2-1; no reliable D call. Deletions cut 0 bases from V and 4 bases from J, with 8 bases between. This CDR3 has 14 residues. CDR1 SGDLS and CDR2 YYNGEE come from the germline V gene. The CDR3 nucleotides are TGTGCCAGCAGCGTAGGGTCCCAATACAATGAGCAGTTCTTC. It yields the protein CASSVGSQYNEQFF.

The rearrangement links TRBV28 to TRBJ2-4; D unclear. This CDR3 region has 15 residues. Trimming shortened V by 3 bases and J by 0 bases, and 9 bases separated the two germline ends. CDR1 and CDR2 (germline): MDHEN, SYDVKM. CDR3 bases: TGTGCCAGCAGTTTCTGGCAGGTAGCCAAAAACATTCAGTACTTC. This sequence encodes CASSFWQVAKNIQYF.

This clone was counted a few times. The V call is TRBV27, the J call TRBJ2-6; D ambiguous. Looked up from germline, CDR1 is MNHEY and CDR2 is SMNVEV (reference sequence). Trimming pared 6 bases from V and 2 bases from J, leaving 5 bases between. The CDR3 has 13 amino acids. CDR3 in amino acids: CASSKAGANVLTF. The CDR3 nucleotides are TGTGCCAGCAGCAAAGCTGGGGCCAACGTCCTGACTTTC.

The table lists this clone with a few counts. The gene calls are TRBV11-1 and TRBJ2-4; D not resolved. The V gene lost 5 bases and the J gene lost 8 bases, with 25 bases spanning the gap. The germline CDR1 and CDR2 sequences are SGHAT and FQDESV (reference sequence). The CDR3 contains 17 residues. This CDR3 reads CASSLSVRSPATDIQYF. DNA of the CDR3: TGTGCCAGCAGCCTAAGTGTGAGGTCGCCGGCGACGGACATTCAGTACTTC.

This clone was seen more than once but under ten times. The chain employs TRBV28 and TRBJ1-2; no reliable D call. CDR1 and CDR2 (germline): MDHEN, SYDVKM. The CDR3 runs 13 residues. V was trimmed by 3 bases and J by 5 bases, leaving 10 bases between them. CDR3 sequence (DNA): TGTGCCAGCAGTTTTGGGCAGGCTTATGGCTACACCTTC. As protein: CASSFGQAYGYTF.

In its sample, this clone was seen a few times. The chain uses TRBV5-4 and TRBJ1-1, with D possibly matching TRBD1 (5 bases). Germline V gene data show CDR1 as SGHNT and CDR2 as YYREEE (reference sequence). There are 15 residues in the CDR3. V lost 4 bases and J lost 0, with 13 bases in between. CDR3 protein: CASSAGGYMNTEAFF. The CDR3 coding sequence is TGTGCCAGCAGCGCGGGGGGATACATGAACACTGAAGCTTTCTTT.

The table lists this clone with many counts. Other nucleotide sequences from this sample produce the same CDR3. The chain couples TRBV9 to TRBJ2-3; D ambiguous. The germline CDR1 and CDR2 sequences are SGDLS and YYNGEE. This CDR3 contains 12 residues. Between the trimmed V and J ends, which lost 0 bases and 3 bases, there was a span of 2 bases. CDR3 nucleotide sequence: TGTGCCAGCAGCGTAGGTACAGATACGCAGTATTTT. It specifies CASSVGTDTQYF.

Only one count was recorded for this clone. The chain joins TRBV7-9 to TRBJ2-2, with 11 positions matching TRBD2. Germline V gives CDR1 SEHNR, CDR2 FQNEAQ (reference sequence). The trim removed 8 bases at V and 1 base at J, leaving 0 bases unmatched. CDR3 size: 14 residues. The CDR3 spells CASGLAGNTGELFF. The CDR3 DNA follows: TGTGCCAGCGGACTAGCGGGGAACACCGGGGAGCTGTTTTTT.

This clone came up a few times. CDR3 sequence reads: CASSLSHGNQPQHF. As DNA, the CDR3 is TGTGCCAGCAGTTTATCTCACGGCAATCAGCCCCAGCATTTT. This chain connects TRBV28 to TRBJ1-5; D is unclear. CDR1 is MDHEN, CDR2 SYDVKM, per germline. This CDR3 comprises 14 residues. Trimming took off 1 base at V and 2 bases at J, with 6 bases between the two ends.

This chain uses TRBV9 with TRBJ2-2; D might be TRBD2 (5 bases). The CDR3 totals 16 residues. The V gene lost 3 bases and the J gene lost 13 bases, with 25 bases spanning the gap. CDR1 and CDR2 (germline): SGDLS, YYNGEE. The DNA for the CDR3 is TGTGCCAGCAGCGCCGACCTGGACGTAGGACGGAGCGGGCTGTTTTTT. It encodes CASSADLDVGRSGLFF.

The chain combines TRBV15 with TRBJ2-1; D remains unclear. This CDR3 has 14 amino acids. Germline CDR1 is LNHNV and CDR2 is YYDKDF (reference sequence). The ends were cut back, 3 bases at V and 2 bases at J, with 8 bases in the middle. CDR3 sequence: CATSSAKAYNEQFF. Written as DNA, the CDR3 is TGTGCCACCAGCAGCGCAAAAGCCTACAATGAGCAGTTCTTC.

This clone was seen only a few times. J is TRBJ2-3 and V is TRBV5-1; possibly TRBD1 or TRBD2 for D (5 bases each). The CDR3 has 14 residues. From germline, CDR1 is SGHRS and CDR2 YFSETQ. The V end lost 4 bases, the J end lost 2 bases, and 11 bases lay between the germline ends. The CDR3 DNA follows: TGCGCCAGCAGCGTTGGGGGATACACAGATACGCAGTATTTT. It yields the protein CASSVGGYTDTQYF.

The V call is TRBV28, the J call TRBJ1-3; 8 bases line up with TRBD1. CDR3 length: 15 residues. The trim removed 6 bases at V and 3 bases at J, leaving 7 bases unmatched. Per germline, CDR1 MDHEN and CDR2 SYDVKM. This chain's CDR3 is CASSQGTGGGNTIYF. CDR3 DNA sequence: TGTGCCAGCAGCCAGGGGACAGGTGGTGGAAACACCATATATTTT.

This clone was seen only a few times. This sample also contains other DNA sequences that code for the same CDR3. J is TRBJ2-3 and V is TRBV4-1, with 7 positions matching TRBD2. CDR3 length: 14 residues. Germline values: CDR1 MGHRA, CDR2 YSYEKL. The V gene end was trimmed by 4 bases and the J gene end by 2 bases; junction bases not matched to a gene: 3. CDR3 coding DNA: TGCGCCAGCAGCCGGGGGGGACCCACAGATACGCAGTATTTT. It translates to CASSRGGPTDTQYF.

This clone appeared a single time. V gene TRBV2 combines with J gene TRBJ2-3; D uncertain. The CDR3 extends over 14 amino acids. Trimming took 8 bases from V and 0 from J, leaving 12 bases between them. Germline loops: CDR1 SNHLY, CDR2 FYNNEI. As DNA, the CDR3 is TGTGCCAGCCGGCAGCAACTTAGCACAGATACGCAGTATTTT. Its translation: CASRQQLSTDTQYF.

This clone has just a few counts. One end of the junction fails to match germline, which may point to a read error. This chain links TRBV10-3 with TRBJ2-6; D is unresolved. This CDR3 contains 13 residues. The germline V gene has CDR1 ENHRY and CDR2 SYGVKD. CDR3 nucleotides: TGTGCCAGCAGTTGGAGTGGGGCCAACGTCCTGACTTTC. Residues: CASSWSGANVLTF.